Listed below are T cell receptor beta chains from one sample, sequenced in a study of blood T cell repertoires in COVID-19. Sequencing used immunoSEQ multiplex PCR; TCRdb keeps in-frame clones, though not all of them. The table shows 300,000 or so clones, with approximately 89% occurring only once. Sequenced input: peripheral blood. The origin of the receptors is a woman younger than 45 with COVID-19, enrolled during active disease. Both conserved end residues are part of each CDR3. A D gene is named only where the DNA matches it firmly. Expanded clones are given a class, and other clones once, few, many or no size at all.

size: -
D: TRBD2
V: TRBV7-2
J: TRBJ2-1
CDR3: CASSFPLAGGFDNEQFF
DNA: TGTGCCAGCAGCTTTCCGTTAGCGGGAGGGTTTGACAATGAGCAGTTCTTC

size: -
D: -
V: TRBV18
J: TRBJ1-1
CDR3: CASSPSGGTEAFF
DNA: TGTGCCAGCTCACCATCGGGGGGCACTGAAGCTTTCTTT

size: once
D: TRBD1
V: TRBV4-1
J: TRBJ2-7
CDR3: CASSPDRGYEQYF
DNA: TGCGCCAGCAGCCCGGACAGGGGCTACGAGCAGTACTTC

size: -
D: -
V: TRBV5-1
J: TRBJ2-1
CDR3: CASRPRTGSYNEQFF
DNA: TGCGCCAGCAGACCACGGACGGGATCCTACAATGAGCAGTTCTTC

size: -
D: -
V: TRBV2
J: TRBJ1-5
CDR3: CASSAQGSHQPQHF
DNA: TGTGCCAGCAGTGCCCAGGGGAGTCACCAGCCCCAGCATTTT

size: -
D: -
V: TRBV7-8
J: TRBJ1-5
CDR3: CASSLTASSNQPQHF
DNA: TGTGCCAGCAGCTTAACCGCGTCGAGTAATCAGCCCCAGCATTTT

size: -
D: -
V: TRBV30
J: TRBJ1-5
CDR3: CAWSRGRGDSNQPQHF
DNA: TGTGCCTGGAGTCGGGGCAGGGGAGATAGCAATCAGCCCCAGCATTTT

size: -
D: TRBD2
V: TRBV19
J: TRBJ2-3
CDR3: CASSIAVAGQSSTDTQYF
DNA: TGTGCCAGTAGTATTGCGGTAGCGGGGCAATCGTCCACAGATACGCAGTATTTT

size: -
D: TRBD1
V: TRBV2
J: TRBJ2-5
CDR3: CASSDSGTGAFETQYF
DNA: TGTGCCAGCAGTGATTCCGGGACAGGGGCGTTTGAGACCCAGTACTTC

size: -
D: TRBD2
V: TRBV19
J: TRBJ2-1
CDR3: CASSPGTSGTRAAYEQFF
DNA: TGTGCCAGTAGTCCCGGGACTAGCGGGACCCGCGCCGCTTATGAGCAGTTCTTC

size: few
D: TRBD1
V: TRBV27
J: TRBJ2-7
CDR3: CASSSPSRDRSEQYF
DNA: TGTGCCAGCAGTTCGCCCTCCCGGGACAGGAGCGAGCAGTACTTC

size: -
D: TRBD1
V: TRBV19
J: TRBJ1-5
CDR3: CASSARDRGEPQHF
DNA: TGTGCCAGTAGTGCCAGGGACAGGGGGGAGCCCCAGCATTTT

size: -
D: -
V: TRBV19
J: TRBJ1-5
CDR3: CASTPGGGPDNQPQHF
DNA: TGTGCCAGTACCCCCGGTGGGGGCCCGGACAATCAGCCCCAGCATTTT

size: -
D: -
V: TRBV27
J: TRBJ1-5
CDR3: CASSSGQVSNQPQHF
DNA: TGTGCCAGCAGCAGTGGCCAGGTTAGCAATCAGCCCCAGCATTTT

size: -
D: TRBD1
V: TRBV27
J: TRBJ1-1
CDR3: CASIRDRGSGTEAFF
DNA: TGTGCCAGCATTCGGGACAGGGGATCAGGCACTGAAGCTTTCTTT

size: -
D: -
V: TRBV5-6
J: TRBJ2-5
CDR3: CASSPEAGWSQETQYF
DNA: TGTGCCAGCAGCCCCGAGGCGGGATGGAGCCAAGAGACCCAGTACTTC

size: -
D: -
V: TRBV6-1
J: TRBJ1-2
CDR3: CASSDLRYDGYTF
DNA: TGTGCCAGCAGTGATTTGAGGTATGACGGCTACACCTTC

size: -
D: TRBD1
V: TRBV6-2/TRBV6-3
J: TRBJ2-1
CDR3: CASSPGGNEQFF
DNA: TGTGCCAGCAGTCCAGGGGGAAATGAGCAGTTCTTC

size: -
D: TRBD1
V: TRBV2
J: TRBJ1-4
CDR3: CASSRDSFATNEKLFF
DNA: TGTGCCAGCAGTAGGGACAGTTTTGCAACTAATGAAAAACTGTTTTTT

size: -
D: -
V: TRBV5-5
J: TRBJ2-5
CDR3: CASSLAGAEETQYF
DNA: TGTGCCAGCAGCTTGGCAGGGGCGGAGGAGACCCAGTACTTC

size: -
D: -
V: TRBV19
J: TRBJ1-6
CDR3: CATGESNSPLHF
DNA: TGTGCCACAGGGGAGAGTAATTCACCCCTCCACTTT

size: -
D: TRBD1
V: TRBV28
J: TRBJ2-1
CDR3: CASSGDRDRYNEQFF
DNA: TGTGCCAGCAGTGGTGACCGGGACAGGTACAATGAGCAGTTCTTC

size: -
D: -
V: TRBV3-1/TRBV3-2
J: TRBJ2-3
CDR3: CASSQDPGADTQYF
DNA: TGTGCCAGCAGCCAAGATCCGGGAGCTGATACGCAGTATTTT

size: -
D: -
V: TRBV29-1
J: TRBJ2-5
CDR3: CSVRDQETQYF
DNA: TGCAGCGTACGCGACCAAGAGACCCAGTACTTC

size: -
D: -
V: TRBV7-8
J: TRBJ1-2
CDR3: CASSPRSGAGYGYTF
DNA: TGTGCCAGCAGCCCCCGCAGCGGGGCGGGCTATGGCTACACCTTC

size: -
D: TRBD1
V: TRBV10-1
J: TRBJ1-5
CDR3: CASSGGDSGQPQHF
DNA: TGCGCCAGCAGTGGCGGGGACAGTGGTCAGCCCCAGCATTTT

size: once
D: -
V: TRBV19
J: TRBJ1-2
CDR3: CASSIAPGSYTF
DNA: TGTGCCAGTAGTATCGCCCCGGGAAGCTACACCTTC

size: -
D: TRBD2
V: TRBV4-2
J: TRBJ2-1
CDR3: CASSQPLGLAGVGYNEQFF
DNA: TGTGCCAGCAGCCAACCGCTCGGACTAGCGGGAGTCGGCTACAATGAGCAGTTCTTC

size: -
D: -
V: TRBV28
J: TRBJ2-7
CDR3: CASSPSPTYEQYF
DNA: TGTGCCAGCAGCCCCTCCCCTACCTACGAGCAGTACTTC

size: -
D: -
V: TRBV4-1
J: TRBJ1-1
CDR3: CASSQVGGAITEAFF
DNA: TGCGCCAGCAGCCAAGTTGGGGGGGCGATCACTGAAGCTTTCTTT

size: -
D: -
V: TRBV3-1/TRBV3-2
J: TRBJ1-3
CDR3: CASTYGSGNTIYF
DNA: TGTGCCAGCACCTACGGCTCTGGAAACACCATATATTTT

size: -
D: -
V: TRBV29-1
J: TRBJ1-4
CDR3: CSATPGGGSKKLFF
DNA: TGCAGCGCTACCCCGGGCGGGGGGAGTAAAAAACTGTTTTTT

size: once
D: TRBD1
V: TRBV18
J: TRBJ1-2
CDR3: CASSPGQGLDYGYTF
DNA: TGTGCCAGCTCACCAGGACAGGGTTTGGACTATGGCTACACCTTC

size: -
D: TRBD1
V: TRBV5-4
J: TRBJ2-3
CDR3: CASSFEGATDTQYF
DNA: TGTGCCAGCAGCTTCGAGGGGGCCACAGATACGCAGTATTTT

size: -
D: -
V: TRBV29-1
J: TRBJ1-5
CDR3: CSVSPGDSNQPQHF
DNA: TGCAGCGTCAGTCCGGGTGATAGCAATCAGCCCCAGCATTTT

size: -
D: -
V: TRBV5-5
J: TRBJ1-3
CDR3: CASSLLVSGGNTIYF
DNA: TGTGCCAGCAGCTTGCTGGTTTCGGGAGGAAACACCATATATTTT

size: -
D: -
V: TRBV11-2
J: TRBJ1-3
CDR3: CASSLVREDSSGNTIYF
DNA: TGTGCCAGCAGCTTAGTACGAGAAGACAGCTCTGGAAACACCATATATTTT

size: -
D: -
V: TRBV12-3/TRBV12-4
J: TRBJ1-5
CDR3: CASSWRGGQPQHF
DNA: TGTGCCAGCAGTTGGAGGGGGGGGCAGCCCCAGCATTTT

size: -
D: -
V: TRBV5-1
J: TRBJ1-4
CDR3: CASSFGGNEKLFF
DNA: TGCGCCAGCAGCTTTGGCGGGAATGAAAAACTGTTTTTT

size: -
D: TRBD2
V: TRBV18
J: TRBJ2-1
CDR3: CASSPPASGSSNEQFF
DNA: TGTGCCAGCTCACCACCCGCCAGCGGGAGTTCCAATGAGCAGTTCTTC

size: -
D: -
V: TRBV13
J: TRBJ2-7
CDR3: CASSSLGNSRVYEQYF
DNA: TGTGCCAGCAGCAGCCTCGGTAACTCACGGGTGTACGAGCAGTACTTC

size: once
D: TRBD1
V: TRBV7-6
J: TRBJ2-2
CDR3: CASSLAPGGDYTGELFF
DNA: TGTGCCAGCAGCTTAGCCCCAGGGGGCGATTACACCGGGGAGCTGTTTTTT

size: -
D: -
V: TRBV28
J: TRBJ2-5
CDR3: CASSFSREISQETQYF
DNA: TGTGCCAGCAGTTTTTCTCGGGAGATTAGTCAAGAGACCCAGTACTTC

size: -
D: -
V: TRBV10-3
J: TRBJ1-5
CDR3: CAISEEGAYQPQHF
DNA: TGTGCCATCAGTGAAGAAGGGGCTTATCAGCCCCAGCATTTT

size: -
D: TRBD2
V: TRBV6-1
J: TRBJ2-7
CDR3: CASSDSGSSYEQYF
DNA: TGTGCCAGCAGTGATAGCGGGAGTTCCTACGAGCAGTACTTC

size: once
D: TRBD1
V: TRBV2
J: TRBJ2-2
CDR3: CASSHGQGANTGELFF
DNA: TGTGCCAGCAGTCATGGACAGGGGGCGAACACCGGGGAGCTGTTTTTT

size: -
D: -
V: TRBV5-1
J: TRBJ1-1
CDR3: CASSYGDKTEAFF
DNA: TGCGCCAGCTCCTATGGGGACAAGACTGAAGCTTTCTTT

size: -
D: TRBD1
V: TRBV10-3
J: TRBJ1-5
CDR3: CAIRQGADQPQHF
DNA: TGTGCCATCAGACAGGGGGCGGATCAGCCCCAGCATTTT

size: once
D: -
V: TRBV11-2
J: TRBJ1-1
CDR3: CASSGGLVAFF
DNA: TGTGCCAGCTCGGGGGGGCTAGTAGCTTTCTTT

size: -
D: TRBD1
V: TRBV10-3
J: TRBJ1-2
CDR3: CALGGFTGGTNYGYTF
DNA: TGTGCCCTGGGTGGTTTTACAGGGGGAACGAACTATGGCTACACCTTC

size: -
D: TRBD2
V: TRBV5-1
J: TRBJ2-1
CDR3: CASSLVSGSTVWGYNEQFF
DNA: TGCGCCAGCAGCTTGGTAAGCGGGAGTACGGTCTGGGGATACAATGAGCAGTTCTTC

size: -
D: -
V: TRBV5-8
J: TRBJ2-5
CDR3: CASSFDRAGGRETQYF
DNA: TGTGCCAGCAGCTTCGATCGCGCAGGGGGGAGGGAGACCCAGTACTTC

size: -
D: -
V: TRBV6-5
J: TRBJ1-1
CDR3: CASGQRSNTEAFF
DNA: TGTGCCAGCGGTCAGAGGTCGAACACTGAAGCTTTCTTT

size: -
D: -
V: TRBV28
J: TRBJ1-1
CDR3: CASNSGRLKGNTEAFF
DNA: TGTGCCAGCAATTCCGGGAGACTTAAGGGGAACACTGAAGCTTTCTTT

size: -
D: TRBD2
V: TRBV4-2
J: TRBJ2-2
CDR3: CASSHLAERNTGELFF
DNA: TGTGCCAGCAGCCACCTAGCGGAGAGGAACACCGGGGAGCTGTTTTTT